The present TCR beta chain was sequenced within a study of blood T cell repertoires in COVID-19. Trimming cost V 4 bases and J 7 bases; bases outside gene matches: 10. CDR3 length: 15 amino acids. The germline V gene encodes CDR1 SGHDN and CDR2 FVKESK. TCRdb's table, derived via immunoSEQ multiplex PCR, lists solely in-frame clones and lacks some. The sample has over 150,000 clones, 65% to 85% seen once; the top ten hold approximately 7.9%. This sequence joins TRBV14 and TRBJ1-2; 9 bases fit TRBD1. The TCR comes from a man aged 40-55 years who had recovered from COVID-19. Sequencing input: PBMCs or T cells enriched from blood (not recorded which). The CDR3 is CASSPTTGGFGGYTF. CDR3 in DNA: TGTGCCAGCAGCCCTACGACAGGGGGATTTGGTGGCTACACCTTC.